The rows below give T cell receptor beta chains drawn from one sample of a study of blood T cell repertoires in COVID-19. The protocol was immunoSEQ multiplex PCR, while the TCRdb copy is restricted to in-frame clones and leaves out a portion. This table has 53,000 or so clones, 77% appearing once. Material: peripheral blood. The receptors come from a man in his 70s with active or convalescent COVID-19. Both conserved end residues are trimmed from each CDR3. Fields, in order: D gene, J gene, V gene, CDR3 protein. A D gene is named only where the DNA matches it firmly.

d_call: TRBD2
j_call: TRBJ2-7
v_call: TRBV28
cdr3_aa: ASSSLERGYEQY

d_call: NA
j_call: TRBJ2-7
v_call: TRBV28
cdr3_aa: ASSLSRGWGEQY

d_call: NA
j_call: TRBJ2-6
v_call: TRBV18
cdr3_aa: ASSGGTGANVLT

d_call: NA
j_call: TRBJ1-2
v_call: TRBV11-2
cdr3_aa: ASSLDQGRGHYGYT

d_call: NA
j_call: TRBJ1-1
v_call: TRBV19
cdr3_aa: ATVGRTWGDADYTEAF

d_call: TRBD1
j_call: TRBJ1-2
v_call: TRBV30
cdr3_aa: AWSVKQGTRHNLYGYT

d_call: NA
j_call: TRBJ1-1
v_call: TRBV3-1/TRBV3-2
cdr3_aa: ASSQDRERTEAF

d_call: TRBD2
j_call: TRBJ2-3
v_call: TRBV19
cdr3_aa: ASSNPGLAGGGDTQY

d_call: TRBD2
j_call: TRBJ2-5
v_call: TRBV4-1
cdr3_aa: ASSQDPGLAGGETQY

d_call: NA
j_call: TRBJ1-2
v_call: TRBV27
cdr3_aa: ASSFRGGYGYT

d_call: NA
j_call: TRBJ1-2
v_call: TRBV3-1/TRBV3-2
cdr3_aa: ASSQDAGRWNGYT

d_call: TRBD1
j_call: TRBJ2-7
v_call: TRBV11-3
cdr3_aa: ASSLAGQISYEQY

d_call: TRBD2
j_call: TRBJ2-3
v_call: TRBV14
cdr3_aa: ASSQVTSGSVSHTQY

d_call: TRBD1
j_call: TRBJ1-6
v_call: TRBV30
cdr3_aa: AWGGQGGYNSPLH

d_call: NA
j_call: TRBJ1-1
v_call: TRBV15
cdr3_aa: ATSSGTGIMNTEAF

d_call: NA
j_call: TRBJ2-7
v_call: TRBV5-5
cdr3_aa: ASSLTSTSFDEQY

d_call: TRBD1
j_call: TRBJ1-1
v_call: TRBV11-2
cdr3_aa: ASSSSDRRGSAF

d_call: NA
j_call: TRBJ1-2
v_call: TRBV30
cdr3_aa: ASQRTPEPYGYT

d_call: NA
j_call: TRBJ2-7
v_call: TRBV4-2
cdr3_aa: ASSQDEGVTGYEQY

d_call: TRBD2
j_call: TRBJ2-5
v_call: TRBV11-3
cdr3_aa: ASSSSGGAGETQY

d_call: NA
j_call: TRBJ1-4
v_call: TRBV6-2/TRBV6-3
cdr3_aa: ASSYPAPRGEKLF

d_call: TRBD1
j_call: TRBJ2-3
v_call: TRBV5-1
cdr3_aa: ASSSGQDTDTQY

d_call: NA
j_call: TRBJ1-6
v_call: TRBV3-1/TRBV3-2
cdr3_aa: ASSQMLQGDNSPLH

d_call: NA
j_call: TRBJ1-1
v_call: TRBV9
cdr3_aa: ASSVSRFSTEAF

d_call: TRBD1
j_call: TRBJ1-1
v_call: TRBV9
cdr3_aa: ASSATPGGTNTEAF

d_call: NA
j_call: TRBJ1-3
v_call: TRBV6-2/TRBV6-3
cdr3_aa: ASSFHLRRNTIY

d_call: NA
j_call: TRBJ1-1
v_call: TRBV21-1
cdr3_aa: ASSNGSYTTPRAEAF

d_call: TRBD1
j_call: TRBJ2-2
v_call: TRBV3-1/TRBV3-2
cdr3_aa: ASSQGTGGNTGELF

d_call: TRBD2
j_call: TRBJ2-3
v_call: TRBV14
cdr3_aa: ASSPGLAGYTDTQY

d_call: NA
j_call: TRBJ1-5
v_call: TRBV30
cdr3_aa: AWAWERNQPQH

d_call: TRBD1
j_call: TRBJ1-2
v_call: TRBV19
cdr3_aa: ASSANDRGRFLYGYT

d_call: TRBD2
j_call: TRBJ2-1
v_call: TRBV15
cdr3_aa: ATSRGTSGGYNEQF

d_call: NA
j_call: TRBJ1-3
v_call: TRBV6-1
cdr3_aa: ASSEGGRNTIY

d_call: TRBD2
j_call: TRBJ2-1
v_call: TRBV5-1
cdr3_aa: ASSSTSGGYNEQF

d_call: TRBD1
j_call: TRBJ1-2
v_call: TRBV6-6
cdr3_aa: ASRLGGQSYGYT

d_call: TRBD2
j_call: TRBJ2-7
v_call: TRBV30
cdr3_aa: AWTPKLAGAYEQY

d_call: TRBD2
j_call: TRBJ2-3
v_call: TRBV29-1
cdr3_aa: SVYGLADRNTQY